This paragraph reports one T cell receptor beta chain. This clonotype was detected ten times or more. Its antigen target is currently unknown. Per-nucleotide qualities are absent, and no much larger clonotype sits a single base away. The CDR1 and CDR2 encoded by the germline V gene are MGHDK and SYGVNS. A distance of 17 bases separates the germline ends of V and J, which lose 2 bases and 4 bases respectively. The CDR3 holds 17 amino acids from the cysteine to the phenylalanine. Only CDR3 DNA is held: 51 bases, read in frame from base 1. This entry comes from a study of regulatory T cells in long-lasting Graves disease (dated by TCRdb to the early 2020s). About the full investigation: Antithyroid drugs had been taken for less than 3 months by newly diagnosed Graves' disease patients. Persistent Graves' disease patients were compared with newly diagnosed Graves' disease patients by peripheral blood TCR sequencing and RNA sequencing. The study was conducted in China and was registered as a clinical trial. A total of about 33 samples underwent TCR sequencing, from around 13 patients with persistent Graves' disease and some 20 patients with newly diagnosed Graves' disease.

Libraries were built with multiplex PCR. Sequencing was carried out with an Illumina HiSeq 4000. TCR beta libraries were built with iRepertoire HTBI primers and Arm-PCR amplification of CDR3 regions. PCR products were gel purified before sequencing. In the paper's pipeline: Gene usage analysis of CDR3 amino acid clonotypes relied on the approximately 60 TRBV and 13 to 15 TRBJ segments identified across samples. Filtered high-quality paired reads were merged into contigs using COPE and FqMerger. BLAST was used to align contigs to IMGT TRBV, TRBD and TRBJ reference genes, and CDR3 was defined according to IMGT. Highly expanded clones were defined as clonotypes with a frequency above 0.1%. Repertoire diversity was measured by Shannon entropy, and V-J evenness by the Gini coefficient. Public clonotypes were defined as clonotypes shared by more than one individual. TCRdb redid the processing of the public reads, applying fastp at Q25 and MiXCR, and retained in-frame beta chains. Each entry merges the rows of one CDR3 protein and shows their most common DNA and genes. The V and J calls, along with clone size, are taken from TCRdb and not from the paper's own processing. The sample table contains about 620,000 distinct CDR3 sequences; only one count was recorded for approximately 15% of them. Around a sixth of the sample is held by the ten biggest clonotypes.

The sample's time point label, in plain terms: newly diagnosed GD, antithyroid drugs for less than 3 months. For both TCR sequencing and RNA sequencing, RNA was extracted from PBMCs in TRIzol. Graves' disease was diagnosed according to American Thyroid Association guidelines. Recruitment of patients was carried out at an endocrinology department in Xi'an, China. From each patient, around 9 milliliters of peripheral blood was collected into an EDTA anticoagulant tube. Ficoll Paque Plus density gradient separation was used to isolate PBMCs, and no further T cell sorting was performed. RNA quality was checked with an Agilent 2100 Bioanalyzer and agarose gel, and concentration with a NanoDrop 2000. Overall study results and their limits: Sequencing and analysis were restricted to the TCR beta chain. Persistent patients shared more public clonotypes among themselves (2,741) than newly diagnosed patients did (about 970). Because the primary lesion, thyroid tissue, could not be accessed, the study looked at peripheral blood alone. Lower TCR Shannon entropy and fewer highly expanded clones were observed in persistent Graves' disease patients than in newly diagnosed patients, which suggested clonal expansion. Preferential use of TRBV28, TRBJ1-2 and TRBJ2-5 was observed in persistent disease, whereas TRBV20-1 and TRBJ2-1 were favored in newly diagnosed disease. As a limitation, the authors acknowledged that the small sample size may reduce accuracy.

The same specimen was also included in a second study, on T cells in Graves' hyperthyroidism and ophthalmopathy. Per that second paper: A patient counted as having stable Graves' hyperthyroidism if no progression to ophthalmopathy occurred over 18 months of follow-up. Hyperthyroidism patients were aged 18 to 65 years and newly diagnosed, with disease duration of less than 2 months. The study excluded patients with uncontrolled infections, other autoimmune diseases, pregnancy or lactation. Diagnoses were established on the basis of clinical symptoms, serum thyroxine and TRAb, thyroid ultrasound, and orbital computed tomography. The TCR CDR3 was subjected to a first round of RT-PCR using the HTBI primer set and the Qiagen OneStep RT-PCR kit. Most expanded thyroid clonotypes (frequency above 0.001) were also detected in blood, a finding suggesting that blood repertoires may reflect thyroid immune responses. A 13 V-J signature model separated ophthalmopathy from stable hyperthyroidism, with roughly 88% sensitivity and 81.08% specificity in cross-validation and 80%/75% in testing. In validation, the model predicted progression to ophthalmopathy a median of 6.5 months before onset, with approximately 68% sensitivity and 72.22% specificity. To identify distinguishing TCR V-J signatures, a discovery cohort of roughly 100 patients was used, comprising 43 with Graves' ophthalmopathy and around 57 with stable Graves' hyperthyroidism. Whether ophthalmopathy could be predicted prospectively was tested in an independent validation cohort made up of roughly 20 hyperthyroidism patients plus 17 patients who later progressed to ophthalmopathy. The 90 to 100 discovery patients were randomly split 7:3 into training and test sets. The study also compared thyroid tissue and blood T-cell repertoires from a handful of Graves' hyperthyroidism patients. After sampling, hyperthyroidism patients received methimazole starting at 30 mg daily, and ophthalmopathy patients received high-dose intravenous methylprednisolone. Libraries were constructed in a second round of multiplex PCR, after which size selection and purification were carried out. Sequencing of the libraries was done on an Illumina HiSeq2000 using paired-end 100 bp reads. SOAPnuke was used to process the raw data, removing reads that contained adapters or uncalled bases, had a mean Phred below 15, or lacked an exact match to the constant primer or identifier. COPE v1.2.5 was used to merge high-quality paired reads, and clonotypes were defined as unique nucleotide sequences. MiTCR v1.1 was used to align the clonotypes against IMGT TRBV, TRBD and TRBJ reference segments. The analysis was restricted to V-J combinations with a frequency above 0.0001, which together covered 99% to 99.2% of the repertoires. A TCS score was defined as the ratio of F50 (clonal expansion) to E x V (chaos), with BLOSUM62-based TCRdist applied between CDR3 peptides within each V-J. Welch's t-statistics and random forest reduced 500 to 550 V-J features to fewer than 15, which were used in a naive Bayes classifier (R e1071). No statistical method was used to set the sample size in advance, and investigators knew the group allocation. TCR Vbeta CDR3 sequencing of approximately 140 peripheral blood samples (fewer than 45 ophthalmopathy, roughly 72 hyperthyroidism and roughly 17 progressor patients) is reported in the paper.

This clonotype was sampled from a woman aged 30 to 39 with Graves disease. Donor details come from another sample of the same person, matched by shared clones. The chain is assembled from TRBV25-1 and TRBJ1-4; too little of a D gene remains to name it. Sample: peripheral blood mononuclear cells (PBMCs), taken at new diagnosis, from a patient treated with antithyroid drugs. The CDR3 loop reads CASSEGRQAVLNEKLFF. The sequence in DNA is TGTGCCAGCAGTGAAGGGCGGCAGGCAGTTCTTAATGAAAAACTGTTTTTT.